This T cell receptor beta chain stems from a study of T cell changes during pregnancy in multiple sclerosis. Here immunoSEQ multiplex PCR was the method, and the copy in TCRdb shows in-frame clones only, minus some. The sample has approximately 43,000 clones; roughly 95% are singletons. Looked up from germline, CDR1 is MNHEY and CDR2 is SMNVEV (reference sequence). The CDR3 runs to 12 residues. With 5 bases clipped from V and 8 bases from J, the junction kept 1 base outside the gene matches. This material consisted of CD8+ T cells from peripheral blood mononuclear cells, taken after pregnancy. The TCR sequence derives from a female donor with multiple sclerosis, enrolled in a pregnancy study. The chain employs TRBV27 and TRBJ2-1; 9 bases are shared with TRBD1. Here the CDR3 DNA reads TGTGCCAGCAGTCGGACAGGGGATGAGCAGTTCTTC. Residues: CASSRTGDEQFF.